The rows below give T cell receptor beta chains drawn from one sample of a study of patients and donors after allogeneic stem cell transplantation. TCRdb independently ran MiXCR on the RT-PCR reads; one entry per CDR3 protein. The profile shows around 3,000 distinct CDR3 sequences, 5% to 6.5% of them singletons. The sample comprised blood, either unsorted or a sorted T cell fraction (not recorded which). The receptors here all came from a human donor who was either an allogeneic HSCT recipient or a stem cell or donor lymphocyte infusion donor (not recorded which). It is not recorded whose cells these are; they may come from a transplant donor. CDR3s include the opening cysteine and the closing phenylalanine or tryptophan. D genes are given only for firm matches. Clone size is shown for a subset of rows, as once, few, many or a class of expanded clone.

TRBV28	TRBJ2-5	TRBD1	few	CASSAYRGRGETQYF	TGTGCCAGTTCCGCCTACAGGGGCCGGGGAGAGACCCAGTACTTC
TRBV3-1	TRBJ2-5	.	medium-sized	CASSIEGKTQYF	TGTGCCAGCAGCATCGAGGGGAAGACCCAGTACTTC
TRBV11-2	TRBJ2-1	.	medium-sized	CASSLSGASSYNEQFF	TGTGCCAGCAGCCTGTCGGGGGCAAGCTCCTACAATGAGCAGTTCTTC
TRBV29-1	TRBJ2-1	.	medium-sized	CSVEDLRVQFF	TGCAGCGTTGAAGATCTGAGAGTTCAGTTCTTC
TRBV20-1	TRBJ1-2	.	medium-sized	CSARGQERSVYGYTF	TGCAGTGCTAGAGGGCAGGAGCGTTCGGTATATGGCTACACCTTC
TRBV20-1	TRBJ2-3	.	medium-sized	CSANGRDRAPDTQYF	TGCAGTGCTAACGGGCGGGATAGAGCACCAGATACGCAGTATTTT
TRBV2	TRBJ2-3	.	medium-sized	CASTEDRSTDTQYF	TGTGCCAGCACTGAAGACAGGTCCACAGATACGCAGTATTTT
TRBV29-1	TRBJ2-3	.	medium-sized	CSVGGGRTDTQYF	TGCAGCGTTGGAGGGGGGCGCACAGATACGCAGTATTTT
TRBV6-1	TRBJ2-2	.	medium-sized	CASSDSSNTGELFF	TGTGCCAGCAGTGACAGCTCGAACACCGGGGAGCTGTTTTTT
TRBV20-1	TRBJ2-2	TRBD2	medium-sized	CSATGLAETKNTGELFF	TGCAGTGCTACCGGACTAGCGGAAACAAAGAACACCGGGGAGCTGTTTTTT
TRBV7-8	TRBJ2-1	.	medium-sized	CASSLGLDLDEQFF	TGTGCCAGCAGCTTAGGACTCGACCTCGATGAGCAGTTCTTC
TRBV20-1	TRBJ2-2	.	medium-sized	CSASIGELFF	TGCAGTGCTAGTATAGGGGAGCTGTTTTTT
TRBV29-1	TRBJ2-1	TRBD2	large	CSVVSGAFYNEQFF	TGCAGCGTTGTGAGCGGGGCTTTTTACAATGAGCAGTTCTTC
TRBV5-1	TRBJ2-1	TRBD1	medium-sized	CASSNGQGAGNEQFF	TGCGCCAGCAGCAACGGACAGGGGGCGGGGAATGAGCAGTTCTTC
TRBV27	TRBJ2-7	TRBD1	medium-sized	CASGGQDSSYEQYF	TGTGCCAGCGGAGGACAGGATAGCTCCTACGAGCAGTACTTC
TRBV12-5	TRBJ2-3	TRBD2	medium-sized	CASGLATSGRGYTQYF	TGTGCTAGTGGTCTAGCGACTAGCGGGAGAGGTTATACGCAGTATTTT
TRBV5-6	TRBJ2-1	.	medium-sized	CASSRMRDEQFF	TGTGCCAGCAGCCGGATGAGGGATGAGCAGTTCTTC
TRBV5-1	TRBJ2-1	.	medium-sized	CASSPGGSSYNEQFF	TGCGCCAGCAGCCCAGGGGGGAGCTCCTACAATGAGCAGTTCTTC
TRBV28	TRBJ2-7	.	medium-sized	CASSERRYEQYF	TGTGCCAGCAGTGAAAGAAGGTACGAGCAGTACTTC
TRBV7-3	TRBJ2-1	.	medium-sized	CASSRGGTVNNEQFF	TGTGCCAGCAGCCGCGGAGGGACTGTAAACAATGAGCAGTTCTTC
TRBV20-1	TRBJ1-2	.	medium-sized	CSASQNRDYGYTF	TGCAGTGCTAGCCAAAACAGGGACTATGGCTACACCTTC
TRBV5-4	TRBJ2-2	.	medium-sized	CASASINTGELFF	TGTGCCAGCGCGTCTATAAACACCGGGGAGCTGTTTTTT
TRBV7-2	TRBJ1-2	TRBD1	.	CASSPRTGLGGGYTF	TGTGCCAGCAGCCCCCGGACAGGGCTCGGGGGTGGCTACACCTTC
TRBV12-3/TRBV12-4	TRBJ1-1	TRBD1	medium-sized	CASSLTLGTGGTEAFF	TGTGCCAGCAGTTTAACCCTTGGGACAGGGGGAACTGAAGCTTTCTTT
TRBV6-2/TRBV6-3	TRBJ2-3	.	medium-sized	CASSYRDGTDTQYF	TGTGCCAGCAGTTACCGGGACGGCACAGATACGCAGTATTTT
TRBV12-3/TRBV12-4	TRBJ2-7	.	medium-sized	CASSLASYEQYF	TGTGCCAGCAGTTTAGCTTCCTACGAGCAGTACTTC
TRBV5-6	TRBJ2-1	TRBD2	medium-sized	CASSLRSGSGIIFNEQFF	TGTGCCAGCAGCTTGAGGTCGGGTAGCGGGATAATCTTCAATGAGCAGTTCTTC
TRBV6-2/TRBV6-3	TRBJ2-1	TRBD2	few	CASKLATRNEQFF	TGTGCCAGCAAACTAGCGACTAGGAATGAGCAGTTCTTC
TRBV7-9	TRBJ2-7	.	.	CASSFADEQYF	TGTGCCAGCAGCTTTGCTGACGAGCAGTACTTC
TRBV20-1	TRBJ1-1	.	large	CSARVNPVSNTEAFF	TGCAGTGCTAGAGTTAACCCAGTGTCGAACACTGAAGCTTTCTTT
TRBV12-3/TRBV12-4	TRBJ1-2	.	medium-sized	CASSSNQGFYGYTF	TGTGCCAGCAGTTCAAACCAGGGATTCTATGGCTACACCTTC
TRBV20-1	TRBJ2-1	TRBD2	medium-sized	CRAGTRKSEQFF	TGCAGGGCCGGGACTAGGAAAAGTGAGCAGTTCTTC
TRBV12-3/TRBV12-4	TRBJ1-1	.	few	CASKEVTRGTEAFF	TGTGCCAGCAAAGAGGTAACCAGGGGCACTGAAGCTTTCTTT
TRBV11-3	TRBJ2-1	TRBD2	.	CASSSGLAYNEQFF	TGTGCCAGCAGCTCGGGACTAGCGTACAATGAGCAGTTCTTC
TRBV5-1	TRBJ2-1	.	medium-sized	CASSLTGLNNEQFF	TGCGCCAGCAGCTTAACGGGCCTCAACAATGAGCAGTTCTTC
TRBV20-1	TRBJ2-3	TRBD2	medium-sized	CSARRSGRDTDTQYF	TGCAGTGCTAGAAGGAGCGGGAGGGACACAGATACGCAGTATTTT
TRBV6-5	TRBJ2-5	TRBD2	medium-sized	CASSYLAGGLETQYF	TGTGCCAGCAGTTACCTAGCGGGAGGGCTGGAGACCCAGTACTTC
TRBV5-1	TRBJ1-2	.	few	CASSPEDGILGYTF	TGCGCCAGCAGCCCGGAGGACGGAATTCTAGGCTACACCTTC
TRBV18	TRBJ2-7	TRBD1	medium-sized	CASSPSGQGGEQYF	TGTGCCAGCTCACCCTCAGGACAGGGTGGGGAGCAGTACTTC
TRBV5-6	TRBJ2-1	TRBD2	medium-sized	CASTKQGTSGSSEFF	TGTGCCAGCACCAAGCAGGGGACTAGCGGGAGTTCCGAGTTCTTC
TRBV4-3	TRBJ2-7	.	medium-sized	CASSRTLYKAEQYF	TGCGCCAGCAGCCGGACCCTGTATAAAGCCGAGCAGTACTTC
TRBV7-3	TRBJ1-6	TRBD1	medium-sized	CASSRQGSHNSPLHF	TGTGCCAGCAGCCGACAGGGATCTCACAATTCACCCCTCCACTTT
TRBV7-2	TRBJ2-1	.	medium-sized	CASSRAGNEQFF	TGTGCCAGCAGCCGGGCCGGGAATGAGCAGTTCTTC
TRBV6-1	TRBJ2-7	.	few	CASSPDLINYEQYF	TGTGCCAGCAGCCCGGACCTAATTAACTACGAGCAGTACTTC
TRBV24-1	TRBJ2-1	.	medium-sized	CATSDSGGPYNEQFF	TGTGCCACCAGTGATTCAGGGGGGCCCTACAATGAGCAGTTCTTC
TRBV11-2	TRBJ1-1	TRBD1	medium-sized	CASSQRTGGLNTEAFF	TGTGCCAGCAGCCAAAGGACAGGAGGGTTGAACACTGAAGCTTTCTTT
TRBV7-2	TRBJ2-1	TRBD2	medium-sized	CASSFGLAGAGEQFF	TGTGCCAGCAGCTTCGGACTAGCGGGAGCGGGGGAGCAGTTCTTC
TRBV19	TRBJ2-1	.	.	CASSMHTRGSDNEQFF	TGTGCCAGTAGTATGCACACTAGGGGAAGTGACAATGAGCAGTTCTTC
TRBV7-9	TRBJ2-7	.	large	CASNEIAYEQYF	TGTGCCAGCAACGAAATTGCCTACGAGCAGTACTTC
TRBV11-1	TRBJ1-1	.	.	CASSPDVGELNTEAFF	TGTGCCAGCAGCCCTGATGTGGGGGAACTGAACACTGAAGCTTTCTTT
TRBV7-2	TRBJ2-1	.	medium-sized	CASSSQRGGQFF	TGTGCCAGCAGCTCCCAAAGGGGGGGGCAGTTCTTC
TRBV20-1	TRBJ2-7	.	medium-sized	CSALSGTYEQYF	TGCAGTGCTCTTAGCGGTACCTACGAGCAGTACTTC
TRBV7-2	TRBJ1-1	.	.	CASSRRANTEAFF	TGTGCCAGCAGCCGCCGGGCGAACACTGAAGCTTTCTTT
TRBV19	TRBJ2-1	.	medium-sized	CASTERGSVNEQFF	TGTGCCAGTACCGAAAGAGGGTCGGTGAATGAGCAGTTCTTC